Following are 29 T cell receptor beta chains from one sample sequenced in a study of control samples from healthy donors and cancer patients. Measured with immunoSEQ multiplex PCR; TCRdb has only the in-frame clones, and not every one. Of about 92,000 clones in the sample, approximately 82% were seen once. Sequencing was carried out using blood. The receptors come from a woman aged 55-69 years in good health.

The chain uses TRBV2 and TRBJ2-2, with a tentative D call TRBD1 (5 bases). Deletions cut 9 bases from V and 6 bases from J, with 8 bases between. Germline V gene sequence: CDR1 SNHLY, CDR2 FYNNEI. The CDR3 is 11 residues long. The chain's CDR3 is CASQGSGELFF. The DNA for the CDR3 is TGTGCCAGTCAGGGATCCGGGGAGCTGTTTTTT.

The rearrangement uses TRBV12-3 or TRBV12-4 and TRBJ2-7; 12 bases map to TRBD1. The junction had 1 base not matched to a gene; V was cut back by 8 bases and J by 5 bases. The CDR3 sequence is 12 residues long. CDR3: CASRDRGHEQYF. In DNA, the CDR3 is TGTGCCAGCCGGGACAGGGGGCACGAGCAGTACTTC.

This chain links TRBV28 with TRBJ2-7; a possible D gene is TRBD2 (6 bases). CDR1 is MDHEN and CDR2 is SYDVKM in the germline V gene. The CDR3 covers 12 residues. Trimming left V 2 bases short and J 10 bases short, with 12 bases between. This chain's CDR3 is CASSLPLTRQYF. Here the CDR3 DNA reads TGTGCCAGCAGTTTACCGTTGACTAGACAGTACTTC.

The V call is TRBV19, the J call TRBJ2-7; TRBD1 or TRBD2 may be the D gene (7 bases each). CDR1 is LNHDA and CDR2 is SQIVND in the germline V gene (reference sequence). The CDR3 length is 14 residues. The V end was cut by 5 bases, the J end by 0 bases, with 11 bases between. CDR3 sequence reads: CASSSGGGSYEQYF. The CDR3 nucleotides read TGTGCCAGTAGTTCAGGGGGGGGCTCCTACGAGCAGTACTTC. Full variable domain (remainder filled in from reference TRBV19 and TRBJ2-7): DGGITQSPKYLFRKEGQNVTLSCEQNLNHDAMYWYRQDPGQGLRLIYYSQIVNDFQKGDIAEGYSVSREKKESFPLTVTSAQKNPTAFYLCASSSGGGSYEQYFGPGTRLTVT.

This clone was seen a handful of times. The rearrangement uses TRBV5-6 and TRBJ1-4; 7 nucleotides match TRBD1. Germline values: CDR1 SGHDT, CDR2 YYEEEE. V gave up 2 bases and J gave up 8 bases; unmatched junction bases: 15. The CDR3 covers 17 residues. The CDR3 protein is CASSFRQGSHSREKLFF. DNA for the CDR3: TGTGCCAGCAGCTTCCGACAGGGATCCCATTCGAGAGAAAAACTGTTTTTT.

The chain uses TRBV3-1 (or the pseudogene TRBV3-2) and TRBJ1-1; 8 nucleotides match TRBD1. V shed 1 base and J 12 bases; nucleotides not matched to a gene: 7. The V gene's germline CDR1 is LGHDT and CDR2 YNNKEL (reference sequence). The CDR3 has 13 amino acids. The CDR3 nucleotides are TGTGCCAGCAGCCAAGCTCGGACAGGGCGACCTTTCTTT. Its translation is CASSQARTGRPFF.

The rearrangement joins TRBV28 to TRBJ1-2, with D possibly being TRBD1 (5 bases). Germline CDR1 reads MDHEN; CDR2 reads SYDVKM. The CDR3 spans 15 residues. V lost 5 bases, J lost 0 bases, and 13 bases lay in between. CDR3: CASSPGGTTNYGYTF. CDR3 DNA sequence: TGTGCCAGCAGTCCTGGGGGGACGACTAACTATGGCTACACCTTC.

The genes are TRBV19 and TRBJ2-3; perhaps TRBD1 as D (6 bases). The CDR3 contains 15 residues. The V end lost 0 bases, the J end lost 6 bases, and 13 bases lay between the germline ends. The germline V gene encodes CDR1 LNHDA and CDR2 SQIVND (reference sequence). Written as DNA, the CDR3 is TGTGCCAGTAGTATAGAGGGACACCGAGGGGATACGCAGTATTTT. Residues: CASSIEGHRGDTQYF. The variable domain in full, with the rest retrieved from reference TRBV19 and TRBJ2-3, is DGGITQSPKYLFRKEGQNVTLSCEQNLNHDAMYWYRQDPGQGLRLIYYSQIVNDFQKGDIAEGYSVSREKKESFPLTVTSAQKNPTAFYLCASSIEGHRGDTQYFGPGTRLTVL.

V and J are TRBV3-1 (or the pseudogene TRBV3-2) and TRBJ1-3; TRBD1 might be the D (6 bases). The germline V gene has CDR1 LGHDT and CDR2 YNNKEL (reference sequence). Trimming took 0 bases from V and 0 from J, leaving 12 bases between them. This CDR3 has 17 residues. CDR3 DNA: TGTGCCAGCAGCCAAGACAGGGGTTCCCTCTCTGGAAACACCATATATTTT. As protein: CASSQDRGSLSGNTIYF.

The chain couples TRBV5-4 to TRBJ2-7; 8 bases line up with TRBD1. V shed 0 bases and J 4 bases; nucleotides not matched to a gene: 3. This CDR3 contains 14 residues. Germline lookup yields CDR1 SGHNT and CDR2 YYREEE (reference sequence). The CDR3 sequence is CASSLGQGSYEQYF. In DNA, the CDR3 is TGTGCCAGCAGCTTGGGACAGGGGTCGTACGAGCAGTACTTC.

The rearrangement uses TRBV27 and TRBJ2-1; 8 bases match TRBD2. Germline CDR1 MNHEY, CDR2 SMNVEV (reference sequence). V lost 7 bases and J lost 7; bases outside the gene matches: 12. This CDR3 has 15 residues. The CDR3, as DNA: TGTGCCAGCATTAGGCGCGGGGGGAGGTGGAATGAGCAGTTCTTC. This sequence encodes CASIRRGGRWNEQFF.

V gene TRBV27 combines with J gene TRBJ1-4; TRBD1 matches at 8 bases. From germline, CDR1 is MNHEY and CDR2 SMNVEV (reference sequence). Trimming cost V 0 bases and J 7 bases; bases outside gene matches: 4. The CDR3 extends over 15 amino acids. The CDR3 nucleotides are TGTGCCAGCAGTTTATCGGGGACAGGCCGTGAAAAACTGTTTTTT. It encodes CASSLSGTGREKLFF.

Note on this clone: One end of the junction varies from germline; a read error may be responsible. The rearrangement uses TRBV7-9 and TRBJ2-3, with 7 bases identical to TRBD1. The CDR3 extends over 15 amino acids. Germline-derived CDR1 and CDR2 are SEHNR and FQNEAQ (reference sequence). The CDR3 is CTSSGRDSSTDTQYF. The CDR3 DNA follows: TGTACCAGCAGCGGCCGGGACAGCAGCACAGATACGCAGTATTTT. The full variable domain, rest sourced from reference TRBV7-9 and TRBJ2-3, is DTGVSQNPRHKITKRGQNVTFRCDPISEHNRLYWYRQTLGQGPEFLTYFQNEAQLEKSRLLSDRFSAERPKGSFSTLEIQRTEQGDSAMYLCTSSGRDSSTDTQYFGPGTRLTVL.

This chain connects TRBV28 to TRBJ2-7, with TRBD1 as a possible D gene (6 bases). Trimming left V 3 bases short and J 2 bases short, with 11 bases between. The CDR3 spans 14 residues. CDR1 is MDHEN, CDR2 SYDVKM, per germline. CDR3 sequence: CASSLDSLAYEQYF. As DNA, the CDR3 is TGTGCCAGCAGTTTGGACAGCCTGGCCTACGAGCAGTACTTC.

This chain links TRBV11-2 with TRBJ2-6, with D perhaps assigned TRBD1 or TRBD2 (5 bases each). CDR3 length equals 18 residues. V was shortened by 1 base and J by 2 bases, with 15 bases between the two germline ends. Germline loops: CDR1 SGHAT, CDR2 FQNNGV. The CDR3 DNA sequence: TGTGCCAGCAGCTTAGCAACTACGGGGCTCGCTGGGGCCAACGTCCTGACTTTC. This encodes CASSLATTGLAGANVLTF.

The V call is TRBV7-8, the J call TRBJ2-7; D perhaps matches TRBD2 (6 bases). The ends were cut back, 9 bases at V and 2 bases at J, with 20 bases in the middle. This CDR3 has 15 amino acids. The germline V gene encodes CDR1 SGHVS and CDR2 FQNEAQ. CDR3 bases: TGTGCCAGTCTAGCCTCGGTCGGGGGTACCTACGAGCAGTACTTC. Its translation is CASLASVGGTYEQYF.

This chain joins TRBV19 and TRBJ2-2; D unresolved. The CDR3 is made up of 15 amino acids. The germline V gene encodes CDR1 LNHDA and CDR2 SQIVND (reference sequence). The ends were cut back, 1 base at V and 0 bases at J, with 6 bases in the middle. The CDR3 is CASSIVSANTGELFF. Written as DNA, the CDR3 is TGTGCCAGTAGTATAGTTTCAGCGAACACCGGGGAGCTGTTTTTT.

With regard to this clone: Other DNA sequences in this specimen translate into the identical CDR3. V and J are TRBV5-1 and TRBJ2-1; tentative D call: TRBD2 (5 bases). The V end lost 4 bases, the J end lost 7 bases, and 21 bases lay between the germline ends. The length of the CDR3 is 16 residues. The germline CDR1 and CDR2 sequences are SGHRS and YFSETQ. The CDR3 is CASSLDSVSAVNEQFF. The CDR3 nucleotides read TGCGCCAGCAGCCTGGACTCCGTCTCTGCTGTAAATGAGCAGTTCTTC. Based on the CDR3 plus reference TRBV5-1 and TRBJ2-1, the full variable domain is KAGVTQTPRYLIKTRGQQVTLSCSPISGHRSVSWYQQTPGQGLQFLFEYFSETQRNKGNFPGRFSGRQFSNSRSEMNVSTLELGDSALYLCASSLDSVSAVNEQFFGPGTRLTVL.

V usage is TRBV6-1 and J usage is TRBJ1-6; D gene ambiguous. The CDR3 is 16 residues long. CDR1 and CDR2 from the germline V gene are MNHNS and SASEGT. V dropped 4 bases and J dropped 7 bases, with 17 bases sitting between them. CDR3 residues: CASSVGRWEGNSPLHF. CDR3 nucleotide sequence: TGTGCCAGCAGTGTGGGAAGGTGGGAGGGCAATTCACCCCTCCACTTT.

This clone was recorded a few times. The chain links TRBV4-3 to TRBJ2-7; D not resolved. Per the germline V gene, CDR1 is LGHNA and CDR2 is YSLEER. The germline V and J ends were trimmed by 0 bases and 1 base, with 7 bases remaining between them. This CDR3 has 14 residues. The CDR3 sequence: CASSQDSLSYEQYF. Here the CDR3 DNA reads TGCGCCAGCAGCCAAGATTCGCTTTCCTACGAGCAGTACTTC.

The gene calls are TRBV2 and TRBJ1-1, with no clear D. V lost 1 base to trimming and J lost 2 bases, with 11 bases between them. This CDR3 is 15 amino acids long. CDR1 and CDR2 from the germline V gene are SNHLY and FYNNEI. This chain's CDR3 is CASSEVAGLNTEAFF. CDR3 nucleotides: TGTGCCAGCAGTGAAGTTGCGGGCCTCAACACTGAAGCTTTCTTT.

This clone was found a few times. The genes are TRBV27 and TRBJ1-6, with TRBD1 identical over 11 bases. Germline V gene data show CDR1 as MNHEY and CDR2 as SMNVEV (reference sequence). Trimming took 6 bases from V and 7 from J; bases not matched to a gene: 8. The CDR3 length is 16 residues. CDR3 in DNA: TGTGCCAGCAGGCGGACAGGGGGCGCCCCCAATTCACCCCTCCACTTT. Amino acids: CASRRTGGAPNSPLHF.

The chain carries TRBV7-9 and TRBJ1-2, with D perhaps matching TRBD1 (5 bases). Trimming shortened V by 0 bases and J by 0 bases, and 8 bases separated the two germline ends. Germline V CDR1 and CDR2: SEHNR, FQNEAQ (reference sequence). There are 15 residues in the CDR3. The CDR3 DNA is TGTGCCAGCAGCTTAGCGACAGCAGCTAACTATGGCTACACCTTC. Translating gives CASSLATAANYGYTF.

This clone was seen many times. This sequence joins TRBV27 and TRBJ1-2; TRBD1 matches at 9 bases. CDR1 and CDR2 from the germline V gene are MNHEY and SMNVEV (reference sequence). CDR3 length: 12 residues. The J segment lost 8 bases and the V segment lost 5 bases, leaving 3 bases of the junction unmatched. CDR3 sequence reads: CASSLDRGGYTF. Here the CDR3 DNA reads TGTGCCAGCAGTCTTGACAGGGGGGGCTACACCTTC.

This clone was recorded only once. The rearrangement links TRBV25-1 to TRBJ2-1, with TRBD2 matching 7 bases. The CDR3 runs 17 residues. Germline loops: CDR1 MGHDK, CDR2 SYGVNS. The V and J ends lost 5 bases and 0 bases, in that order; junction bases with no gene match: 10. The CDR3 bases are TGTGCCAGCAGTCTAGCGGAGCGATATTCCTCCTACAATGAGCAGTTCTTC. Its translation: CASSLAERYSSYNEQFF.

J is TRBJ2-7 and V is TRBV10-3, with 7 bases lining up with TRBD1. CDR1 ENHRY and CDR2 SYGVKD come from the germline V gene. J lost 2 bases, V lost 2 bases, and 3 bases had no gene match. The CDR3 runs 14 residues. The CDR3 region is CAISEMQGAYEQYF. CDR3 in DNA: TGTGCCATCAGTGAGATGCAGGGGGCCTACGAGCAGTACTTC.

CDR3 amino acids: CASSESAGMKTQYF. For the CDR3, the DNA is TGCGCCAGCAGTGAGTCGGCGGGTATGAAGACCCAGTACTTC. J is TRBJ2-5 and V is TRBV10-1; tentative D call: TRBD2 (5 bases). CDR1 WNHNN and CDR2 SYGVQD come from the germline V gene (reference sequence). V lost 0 bases to trimming and J lost 6 bases, with 11 bases between them. The CDR3 totals 14 residues.

This chain connects TRBV4-3 to TRBJ1-6; D is unresolved. Germline CDR1 LGHNA, CDR2 YSLEER. This CDR3 comprises 16 residues. Trimming pared 4 bases from V and 0 bases from J, leaving 10 bases between. The CDR3 is CASSLDPSSYNSPLHF. The CDR3, as DNA: TGCGCCAGCAGCCTCGATCCGAGCTCCTATAATTCACCCCTCCACTTT.

This clone was counted a few times. The chain combines TRBV27 with TRBJ2-1; possibly TRBD1 or TRBD2 for D (6 bases each). Germline V gene sequence: CDR1 MNHEY, CDR2 SMNVEV (reference sequence). CDR3 length equals 14 residues. V lost 7 bases, J lost 3 bases, and 13 bases lay in between. The CDR3 spells CASTRGVNYNEQFF. The CDR3, as DNA: TGTGCCAGCACTAGGGGGGTGAACTACAATGAGCAGTTCTTC.